Each of the 4 T cell receptor beta chains below was sequenced from the same sample in a study of blood T cell repertoires in COVID-19. Measured with immunoSEQ multiplex PCR; TCRdb has only the in-frame clones, and not every one. The table includes 150,000 or so clones, 75% to 90% detected once. Material for sequencing was peripheral blood. These receptors all come from a woman aged 40 to 55 with acute or convalescent COVID-19.

This rearrangement joins TRBV5-6 to TRBJ1-6, with D unclear. CDR3 length equals 17 residues. The V gene lost 4 bases and the J gene lost 5 bases, with 19 bases spanning the gap. Germline CDR1 reads SGHDT; CDR2 reads YYEEEE. CDR3 sequence reads: CASSRAGREFHNSPLHF. The DNA for the CDR3 is TGTGCCAGCAGCCGGGCGGGGAGGGAGTTCCATAATTCACCCCTCCACTTT.

This chain connects TRBV15 to TRBJ2-7, with TRBD1 matching 8 bases. J gave up 2 bases and V 2 bases, and 5 bases lay outside the gene matches. The CDR3 extends over 15 amino acids. Looked up from germline, CDR1 is LNHNV and CDR2 is YYDKDF (reference sequence). CDR3 sequence (DNA): TGTGCCACCAGCAGAACCGACAGGGGAGCCTACGAGCAGTACTTC. Its translation is CATSRTDRGAYEQYF.

Here the CDR3 DNA reads TGTGCCAGCAGAGATAGGACAGGGGGTTCCCACGAGCAGTACTTC. This encodes CASRDRTGGSHEQYF. The chain has TRBV2 and TRBJ2-7; TRBD1 matches at 10 bases. Germline values: CDR1 SNHLY, CDR2 FYNNEI. The CDR3 has 15 residues. V lost 6 bases, J lost 5 bases, and 10 bases stayed unmatched.

This clone has just one count. The chain employs TRBV28 and TRBJ1-2; TRBD1 agrees at 8 bases. Germline CDR1 MDHEN, CDR2 SYDVKM. The CDR3 is made up of 16 amino acids. Trimming at V came to 4 bases and at J to 8 bases, leaving 15 bases not matched to a gene. CDR3 coding DNA: TGTGCCAGCAGTTCCCCGCCCGGCAGGGGGCGCCCCGGCTACACCTTC. It yields the protein CASSSPPGRGRPGYTF.